One and the same sample provided the 20 T cell receptor beta chains below, sequenced in a study of blood T cell repertoires in COVID-19. Only in-frame clones appear in the TCRdb table, and some are missing; sequencing was by immunoSEQ multiplex PCR. Among 200,000 to 250,000 clones listed, around nine tenths were seen once. Sequences were obtained from peripheral blood. The receptors come from a woman in her fifties or sixties with acute or convalescent COVID-19.

This chain links TRBV7-9 with TRBJ2-1; 9 nucleotides agree with TRBD2. From germline, CDR1 is SEHNR and CDR2 FQNEAQ (reference sequence). The CDR3 totals 19 residues. Losses at the gene ends were 0 bases for V and 5 bases for J; bases not matched to a gene: 14. This CDR3 is CASSLAMRSPGLANNEQFF. The CDR3 bases are TGTGCCAGCAGCTTAGCGATGCGGAGCCCGGGACTAGCTAACAATGAGCAGTTCTTC.

This chain links TRBV27 with TRBJ1-5; TRBD1 aligns across 7 bases. Trimming at V came to 4 bases and at J to 6 bases, leaving 12 bases not matched to a gene. The CDR3 is 16 amino acids. The germline CDR1 and CDR2 sequences are MNHEY and SMNVEV (reference sequence). This CDR3 is CASSSLRQGQTQPQHF. Here the CDR3 DNA reads TGTGCCAGCAGTTCTCTACGCCAGGGACAGACTCAGCCCCAGCATTTT.

The chain joins TRBV11-3 to TRBJ2-1; 7 bases align to TRBD2. J gave up 6 bases and V 0 bases, and 11 bases lay outside the gene matches. CDR1 is SGHNT and CDR2 is YENEEA in the germline V gene. This CDR3 is 17 amino acids long. CDR3 nucleotides: TGTGCCAGCAGCTTAGACGGGGGGATCCTCTTTGGCAATGAGCAGTTCTTC. Translation: CASSLDGGILFGNEQFF.

The chain joins TRBV11-2 to TRBJ2-2; TRBD2 matches at 9 bases. This CDR3 has 16 amino acids. J lost 7 bases, V lost 4 bases, and 10 bases had no gene match. CDR1 and CDR2 from the germline V gene are SGHAT and FQNNGV. The CDR3 DNA reads as TGTGCCAGCAGCTCTTTGGCTAGCGGGGACTTCGGGGAGCTGTTTTTT. Protein: CASSSLASGDFGELFF.

The chain links TRBV7-6 to TRBJ2-5, with TRBD1 identical over 10 bases. After removal of 0 bases from V and 5 bases from J, the junction contained 15 bases not matched to a gene. The CDR3 loop spans 19 amino acids. Germline-derived CDR1 and CDR2 are SGHVS and FNYEAQ. Written as DNA, the CDR3 is TGTGCCAGCAGCTTAGCTTCGGTATTCGGGACAGGGGATAGGGAGACCCAGTACTTC. Protein: CASSLASVFGTGDRETQYF.

The chain combines TRBV25-1 with TRBJ2-7; tentative D call: TRBD2 (6 bases). V was clipped by 6 bases and J by 2 bases, with 14 bases between them. The germline V gene has CDR1 MGHDK and CDR2 SYGVNS. The CDR3 contains 14 residues. CDR3 coding DNA: TGTGCCAGCAGGGAACCAGGGAGGACCTACGAGCAGTACTTC. Protein: CASREPGRTYEQYF.

V is TRBV11-3 and J is TRBJ2-3; TRBD2 aligns across 7 bases. This CDR3 is 16 amino acids long. Germline V CDR1 and CDR2: SGHNT, YENEEA. V was clipped by 1 base and J by 3 bases; unmatched bases: 7. The CDR3 DNA follows: TGTGCCAGCAGCTTAGGGCTGGCGGGGGAGACAGATACGCAGTATTTT. Translating it yields CASSLGLAGETDTQYF.

V usage is TRBV5-1 and J usage is TRBJ2-2; 9 bases line up with TRBD2. The length of the CDR3 is 16 residues. Germline CDR1 reads SGHRS; CDR2 reads YFSETQ. The V segment lost 1 base and the J segment 4 bases; nucleotides outside the gene matches: 5. The CDR3 nucleotides are TGCGCCAGCAGCTTGAGGGGAGCGGGAGGCACCGGGGAGCTGTTTTTT. Translation: CASSLRGAGGTGELFF.

V gene TRBV5-4 combines with J gene TRBJ2-1; possible D gene TRBD2, 5 bases. CDR1 and CDR2 from the germline V gene are SGHNT and YYREEE (reference sequence). V was shortened by 5 bases and J by 3 bases, with 15 bases between the two germline ends. CDR3 length: 15 residues. The CDR3 loop reads CASSAATGSYNEQFF. Here the CDR3 DNA reads TGTGCCAGCAGTGCAGCCACTGGGAGCTACAATGAGCAGTTCTTC.

This clone turned up a few times. The rearrangement uses TRBV10-3 and TRBJ2-5; 14 bases map to TRBD2. Germline V lookup: CDR1 ENHRY, CDR2 SYGVKD. Germline trimming cut 10 bases from V and 2 bases from J; bases unmatched to any gene: 3. The CDR3 consists of 14 residues. The CDR3 loop is CATGTSGSQETQYF. CDR3 DNA: TGTGCCACCGGGACTAGCGGGAGTCAAGAGACCCAGTACTTC.

This rearrangement joins TRBV6-1 to TRBJ1-6; the match to TRBD1 covers 10 bases. Losses at the gene ends were 6 bases for V and 6 bases for J; bases not matched to a gene: 8. Germline values: CDR1 MNHNS, CDR2 SASEGT. The CDR3 is made up of 16 amino acids. CDR3 DNA: TGTGCCAGCAGAGAACCGGGACAGGGGACTAATTCACCCCTCCACTTT. Translated, it gives CASREPGQGTNSPLHF.

The chain combines TRBV6-5 with TRBJ1-5; D is possibly TRBD1 (6 bases). Trimming removed 5 bases at V and 0 bases at J, with 8 bases between. This CDR3 has 14 residues. CDR1 and CDR2 (germline): MNHEY, SVGAGI. The CDR3 nucleotides are TGTGCCAGCAGTCGGGACATTAGCAATCAGCCCCAGCATTTT. This gives the protein CASSRDISNQPQHF.

Written as DNA, the CDR3 is TGTGCCAGCAGCTTAGATGCGAGCACCGGGGAGCTGTTTTTT. Translating it yields CASSLDASTGELFF. The J gene is TRBJ2-2, the V gene TRBV11-2; D uncertain. This CDR3 contains 14 residues. The V and J ends lost 0 bases and 4 bases respectively, with 6 bases between them. CDR1 SGHAT and CDR2 FQNNGV come from the germline V gene.

The DNA for the CDR3 is TGTGCCACCAGCAGAGGACAGGGCTATGGCTACACCTTC. It specifies CATSRGQGYGYTF. This rearrangement joins TRBV15 to TRBJ1-2, with 7 bases that match TRBD1. J gave up 4 bases and V 1 base, and 0 bases lay outside the gene matches. CDR3 length: 13 amino acids. The V gene's germline CDR1 is LNHNV and CDR2 YYDKDF (reference sequence).

The chain is built from TRBV18 and TRBJ2-7; tentative D call: TRBD1 (5 bases). Trimming took 1 base from V and 3 from J, leaving 7 bases between them. There are 13 residues in the CDR3. Per the germline V gene, CDR1 is KGHSH and CDR2 is LQKENI. CDR3 sequence reads: CASSPQGNYEQYF. Written as DNA, the CDR3 is TGTGCCAGCTCACCACAGGGGAACTACGAGCAGTACTTC.

The chain employs TRBV27 and TRBJ2-1; TRBD1 agrees at 7 bases. Germline lookup yields CDR1 MNHEY and CDR2 SMNVEV (reference sequence). This CDR3 has 14 residues. With V trimmed by 4 bases and J by 3 bases, 3 bases remained unmatched. The CDR3 loop is CASSSGQLYNEQFF. Written as DNA, the CDR3 is TGTGCCAGCAGTTCGGGACAGCTCTACAATGAGCAGTTCTTC.

The genes are TRBV9 and TRBJ1-3; the D is unclear. The germline V and J ends were trimmed by 4 bases and 3 bases, with 11 bases remaining between them. The length of the CDR3 is 14 residues. Germline-derived CDR1 and CDR2 are SGDLS and YYNGEE. This CDR3 is CASSPPGGGNTIYF. The CDR3 DNA is TGTGCCAGCAGCCCCCCCGGCGGTGGAAACACCATATATTTT.

The chain has TRBV11-2 and TRBJ2-1, with TRBD1 identical over 9 bases. Per the germline V gene, CDR1 is SGHAT and CDR2 is FQNNGV. This CDR3 contains 16 residues. Germline trimming cut 1 base from V and 6 bases from J; bases unmatched to any gene: 7. The DNA for the CDR3 is TGTGCCAGCAGCTTAGCCGGGACAGGGCTTTCCAATGAGCAGTTCTTC. Translated, it gives CASSLAGTGLSNEQFF.

The J gene is TRBJ2-5, the V gene TRBV12-3 or TRBV12-4; perhaps TRBD2 as D (5 bases). The CDR3 is made up of 13 amino acids. V lost 3 bases to trimming and J lost 9 bases, with 14 bases between them. The CDR3 region has the DNA TGTGCCAGCAGTTTCGTGGCAGCCGGGGCCCAGTACTTC. This codes for CASSFVAAGAQYF.

This chain joins TRBV29-1 and TRBJ2-3; D is possibly TRBD2 (6 bases). Germline V gene data show CDR1 as SQVTM and CDR2 as ANQGSEA. V was trimmed by 0 bases and J by 4 bases, leaving 8 bases between them. The CDR3 runs 13 residues. CDR3 nucleotide sequence: TGCAGCGTTGAAGAGACTAGTTCAGATACGCAGTATTTT. This encodes CSVEETSSDTQYF.